This T cell receptor (beta chain) was sequenced for a study of blood T cell repertoires in COVID-19. Methods used by the authors: Cell counts per sample came from amplifying reference gene primers. Assay: immunoSEQ multiplex PCR; the TCRdb copy retains only in-frame clones and omits some. Clonal size and the V and J genes are those of that table, whereas D and trimming came from the DNA. Of roughly 290,000 clones detected, more than 75% appear once; the ten largest clones hold about 7.8%. The CDR3 sequence is 16 residues long. V was clipped by 0 bases and J by 6 bases; unmatched bases: 5. Germline CDR1 reads MDHEN; CDR2 reads SYDVKM.

The source of this sequence is a woman aged 45-65 years who had recovered from COVID-19. J is TRBJ2-5 and V is TRBV28, with TRBD1 matching over 12 bases. Sequencing was done on a sample of peripheral blood. DNA for the CDR3: TGTGCCAGCAGTTTATGGGGACAGGGGGCGGGTAAGACCCAGTACTTC. It codes for CASSLWGQGAGKTQYF.